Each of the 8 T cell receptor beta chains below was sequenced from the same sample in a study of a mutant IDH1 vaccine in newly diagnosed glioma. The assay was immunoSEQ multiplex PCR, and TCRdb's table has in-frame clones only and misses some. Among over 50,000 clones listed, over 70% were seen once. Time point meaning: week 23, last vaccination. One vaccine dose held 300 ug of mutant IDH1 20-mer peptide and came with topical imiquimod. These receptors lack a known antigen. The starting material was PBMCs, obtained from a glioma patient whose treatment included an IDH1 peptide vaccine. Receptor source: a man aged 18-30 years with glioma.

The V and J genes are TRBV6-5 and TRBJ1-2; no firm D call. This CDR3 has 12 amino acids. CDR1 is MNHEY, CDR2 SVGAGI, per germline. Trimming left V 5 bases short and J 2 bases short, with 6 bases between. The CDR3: CASSTANYGYTF. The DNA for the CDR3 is TGTGCCAGCAGTACAGCGAACTATGGCTACACCTTC.

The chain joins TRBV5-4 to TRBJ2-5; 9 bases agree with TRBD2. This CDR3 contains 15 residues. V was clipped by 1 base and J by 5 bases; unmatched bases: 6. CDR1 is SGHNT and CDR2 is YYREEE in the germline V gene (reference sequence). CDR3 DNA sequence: TGTGCCAGCAGCTTGACTAGCGGGTCGGGGGAGACCCAGTACTTC. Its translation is CASSLTSGSGETQYF.

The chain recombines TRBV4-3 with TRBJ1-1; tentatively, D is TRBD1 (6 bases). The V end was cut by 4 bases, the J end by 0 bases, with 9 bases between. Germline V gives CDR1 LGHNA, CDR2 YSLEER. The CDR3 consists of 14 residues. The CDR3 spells CASSRQALNTEAFF. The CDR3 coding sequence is TGCGCCAGCAGCCGACAGGCTTTGAACACTGAAGCTTTCTTT.

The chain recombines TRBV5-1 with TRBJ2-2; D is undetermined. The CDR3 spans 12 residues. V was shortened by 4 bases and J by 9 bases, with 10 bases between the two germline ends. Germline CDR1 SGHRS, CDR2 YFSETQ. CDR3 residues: CASSLPGWELFF. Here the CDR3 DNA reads TGCGCCAGCAGCCTACCCGGGTGGGAGCTGTTTTTT.

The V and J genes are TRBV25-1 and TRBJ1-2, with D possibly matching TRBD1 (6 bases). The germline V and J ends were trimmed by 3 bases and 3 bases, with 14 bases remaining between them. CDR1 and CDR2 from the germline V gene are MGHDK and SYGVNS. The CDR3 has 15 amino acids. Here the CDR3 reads CASSDATWTDYGYTF. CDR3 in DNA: TGTGCCAGCAGTGATGCAACCTGGACAGACTATGGCTACACCTTC.

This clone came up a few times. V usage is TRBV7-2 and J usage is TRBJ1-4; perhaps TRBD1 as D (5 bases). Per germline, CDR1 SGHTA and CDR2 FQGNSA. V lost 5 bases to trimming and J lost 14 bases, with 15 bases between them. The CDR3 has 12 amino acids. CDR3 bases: TGTGCCAGCAGCATACCCCGGGGCCAGCTGTTTTTT. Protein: CASSIPRGQLFF.

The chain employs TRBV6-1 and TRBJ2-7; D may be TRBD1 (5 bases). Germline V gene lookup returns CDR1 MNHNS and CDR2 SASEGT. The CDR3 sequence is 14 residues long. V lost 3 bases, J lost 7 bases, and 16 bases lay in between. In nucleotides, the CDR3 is TGTGCCAGCAGTGAGGGTAGGGGTCTAGGAGAGCAGTACTTC. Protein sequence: CASSEGRGLGEQYF.

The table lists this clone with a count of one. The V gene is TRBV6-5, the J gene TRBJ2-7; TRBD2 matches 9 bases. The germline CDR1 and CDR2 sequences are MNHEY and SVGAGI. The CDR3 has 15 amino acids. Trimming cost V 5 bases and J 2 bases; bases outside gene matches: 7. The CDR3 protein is CASSPVGGGAYEQYF. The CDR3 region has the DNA TGTGCCAGCAGTCCCGTAGGCGGGGGGGCCTACGAGCAGTACTTC.